Listed below are T cell receptor beta chains from one sample, sequenced in a study of blood T cell repertoires in COVID-19. This table comes from immunoSEQ multiplex PCR, and its TCRdb copy is limited to in-frame clones, with some not included. This sample yields 240,000 or so clones, of which approximately 80% are seen a single time; roughly 2% belongs to the top ten. Sequenced sample: peripheral blood. The receptors derive from a man under 40 who had recovered from COVID-19. Each CDR3 is given with its conserved first and last residue. D genes are given only for firm matches. Only some rows state a clone size, as once, few, many or a class for expanded clones.

J gene: TRBJ1-1; D gene: -; V gene: TRBV19; clone size: -; CDR3 protein: CASSMGWGANTEAFF; CDR3 DNA: TGTGCCAGTAGTATGGGCTGGGGCGCGAACACTGAAGCTTTCTTT
J gene: TRBJ1-1; D gene: TRBD1; V gene: TRBV6-5; clone size: many; CDR3 protein: CASRQGGEHTEAFF; CDR3 DNA: TGTGCCAGCAGACAGGGGGGCGAACACACTGAAGCTTTCTTT
J gene: TRBJ2-5; D gene: TRBD2; V gene: TRBV6-1; clone size: -; CDR3 protein: CASSGGGGFDQETQYF; CDR3 DNA: TGTGCCAGCAGTGGCGGGGGGGGGTTCGACCAAGAGACCCAGTACTTC
J gene: TRBJ2-5; D gene: -; V gene: TRBV5-4; clone size: -; CDR3 protein: CASSLTDQETQYF; CDR3 DNA: TGTGCCAGCAGCTTGACAGATCAAGAGACCCAGTACTTC
J gene: TRBJ2-7; D gene: TRBD1; V gene: TRBV5-1; clone size: -; CDR3 protein: CASSYRTGGVEQYF; CDR3 DNA: TGCGCCAGCAGTTACCGGACAGGGGGGGTAGAGCAGTACTTC
J gene: TRBJ1-5; D gene: -; V gene: TRBV2; clone size: once; CDR3 protein: CASSGQQDQPQHF; CDR3 DNA: TGTGCCAGCAGTGGACAGCAGGATCAGCCCCAGCATTTT
J gene: TRBJ2-1; D gene: TRBD2; V gene: TRBV28; clone size: -; CDR3 protein: CASSAGGAGNEQFF; CDR3 DNA: TGTGCCAGCAGTGCCGGGGGGGCGGGAAATGAGCAGTTCTTC
J gene: TRBJ1-5; D gene: -; V gene: TRBV12-3/TRBV12-4; clone size: -; CDR3 protein: CASSSRENQPQHF; CDR3 DNA: TGTGCCAGCAGCTCCCGGGAGAATCAGCCCCAGCATTTT
J gene: TRBJ2-4; D gene: TRBD1; V gene: TRBV15; clone size: -; CDR3 protein: CATSRGQGLTITRAKNIQYF; CDR3 DNA: TGTGCCACCAGCAGAGGACAGGGGTTAACCATTACAAGAGCCAAAAACATTCAGTACTTC
J gene: TRBJ2-7; D gene: -; V gene: TRBV28; clone size: few; CDR3 protein: CASSSLGSSYEQYF; CDR3 DNA: TGTGCCAGCAGTTCGCTAGGGAGCTCCTACGAGCAGTACTTC
J gene: TRBJ2-2; D gene: TRBD2; V gene: TRBV27; clone size: -; CDR3 protein: CASSLNSPGLAGITGELFF; CDR3 DNA: TGTGCCAGCAGTTTAAACAGTCCGGGACTAGCGGGGATCACCGGGGAGCTGTTTTTT
J gene: TRBJ1-4; D gene: TRBD1; V gene: TRBV9; clone size: once; CDR3 protein: CASSVRGPYEKLFF; CDR3 DNA: TGTGCCAGCAGCGTAAGGGGGCCTTACGAAAAACTGTTTTTT
J gene: TRBJ1-4; D gene: -; V gene: TRBV23-1; clone size: -; CDR3 protein: CASSQSTIATNEKLFF; CDR3 DNA: TGCGCCAGCAGTCAATCCACAATTGCAACTAATGAAAAACTGTTTTTT
J gene: TRBJ2-5; D gene: -; V gene: TRBV19; clone size: -; CDR3 protein: CASSTYGGIGGQETQYF; CDR3 DNA: TGTGCCAGTAGTACTTATGGAGGGATCGGTGGTCAAGAGACCCAGTACTTC
J gene: TRBJ1-3; D gene: TRBD1; V gene: TRBV19; clone size: -; CDR3 protein: CASTTGGTQSLGNTIYF; CDR3 DNA: TGTGCCAGTACGACAGGGGGGACCCAATCTCTTGGAAACACCATATATTTT
J gene: TRBJ2-7; D gene: -; V gene: TRBV20-1; clone size: -; CDR3 protein: CSAKTSYEQYF; CDR3 DNA: TGCAGTGCCAAGACTAGCTACGAGCAGTACTTC
J gene: TRBJ1-5; D gene: TRBD1; V gene: TRBV19; clone size: -; CDR3 protein: CASSIGQGGQPQHF; CDR3 DNA: TGTGCCAGTAGTATAGGACAGGGAGGTCAGCCCCAGCATTTT
J gene: TRBJ2-3; D gene: TRBD2; V gene: TRBV2; clone size: -; CDR3 protein: CASSEESGGPQYF; CDR3 DNA: TGTGCCAGCAGTGAGGAAAGCGGGGGCCCGCAGTATTTT
J gene: TRBJ1-1; D gene: -; V gene: TRBV11-2; clone size: -; CDR3 protein: CASSLGYRTEAFF; CDR3 DNA: TGTGCCAGCAGCTTAGGATACCGGACTGAAGCTTTCTTT
J gene: TRBJ1-2; D gene: TRBD1; V gene: TRBV7-9; clone size: few; CDR3 protein: CASSLAGDRVYGYTF; CDR3 DNA: TGTGCCAGCAGCTTAGCGGGGGACAGGGTCTATGGCTACACCTTC
J gene: TRBJ1-3; D gene: -; V gene: TRBV19; clone size: -; CDR3 protein: CASSLQSPGNTIYF; CDR3 DNA: TGTGCCAGTAGCCTTCAGTCTCCTGGAAACACCATATATTTT
J gene: TRBJ1-2; D gene: TRBD1; V gene: TRBV3-1/TRBV3-2; clone size: -; CDR3 protein: CASSQGRVSTGTGNYGYTF; CDR3 DNA: TGTGCCAGCAGCCAAGGGAGGGTCAGTACCGGGACAGGTAACTATGGCTACACCTTC
J gene: TRBJ1-5; D gene: -; V gene: TRBV19; clone size: -; CDR3 protein: CASNSPGWSSNQPQHF; CDR3 DNA: TGTGCCAGTAACTCTCCGGGTTGGTCGAGCAATCAGCCCCAGCATTTT
J gene: TRBJ1-4; D gene: -; V gene: TRBV10-2; clone size: -; CDR3 protein: CASLQILGGRGDKKLFF; CDR3 DNA: TGCGCCAGCTTACAAATCCTGGGGGGGCGCGGAGATAAGAAACTGTTTTTT
J gene: TRBJ1-1; D gene: -; V gene: TRBV28; clone size: -; CDR3 protein: CASSFVGVRNTEAFF; CDR3 DNA: TGTGCCAGCAGTTTTGTCGGGGTAAGGAACACTGAAGCTTTCTTT
J gene: TRBJ1-1; D gene: -; V gene: TRBV21-1; clone size: -; CDR3 protein: CASSKSPVTEAFF; CDR3 DNA: TGTGCCAGCAGCAAAAGTCCAGTAACTGAAGCTTTCTTT
J gene: TRBJ2-5; D gene: -; V gene: TRBV29-1; clone size: -; CDR3 protein: CSARGGETQYF; CDR3 DNA: TGCAGCGCCAGGGGCGGAGAGACCCAGTACTTC
J gene: TRBJ1-3; D gene: -; V gene: TRBV7-9; clone size: -; CDR3 protein: CASSSPNSGNTIYF; CDR3 DNA: TGTGCCAGCAGCTCTCCTAACTCTGGAAACACCATATATTTT
J gene: TRBJ1-5; D gene: -; V gene: TRBV2; clone size: -; CDR3 protein: CASSPTGRSNQPQHF; CDR3 DNA: TGTGCCAGCAGCCCCACAGGGCGTAGCAATCAGCCCCAGCATTTT
J gene: TRBJ2-3; D gene: TRBD1; V gene: TRBV4-1; clone size: -; CDR3 protein: CASEIGQGARDTQYF; CDR3 DNA: TGCGCCAGCGAGATTGGACAGGGGGCTAGGGATACGCAGTATTTT
J gene: TRBJ1-6; D gene: -; V gene: TRBV28; clone size: -; CDR3 protein: CASSTTGPLHF; CDR3 DNA: TGTGCCAGCAGTACAACAGGACCCCTCCACTTT
J gene: TRBJ1-6; D gene: -; V gene: TRBV4-2; clone size: few; CDR3 protein: CASSQDPGADNSPLHF; CDR3 DNA: TGTGCCAGCAGCCAAGACCCTGGGGCAGATAATTCACCCCTCCACTTT
J gene: TRBJ2-3; D gene: TRBD2; V gene: TRBV9; clone size: once; CDR3 protein: CASSVTSEDSGGARTTDTQYF; CDR3 DNA: TGTGCCAGCAGCGTCACCTCCGAGGACAGCGGGGGGGCCCGTACGACAGATACGCAGTATTTT
J gene: TRBJ1-5; D gene: TRBD1; V gene: TRBV5-5; clone size: once; CDR3 protein: CASSSDRASPQPQHF; CDR3 DNA: TGTGCCAGCAGCTCGGACAGGGCATCTCCTCAGCCCCAGCATTTT
J gene: TRBJ1-1; D gene: -; V gene: TRBV7-3; clone size: -; CDR3 protein: CASSSLGGTEAFF; CDR3 DNA: TGTGCCAGCAGTTCTCTGGGGGGCACTGAAGCTTTCTTT
J gene: TRBJ2-1; D gene: -; V gene: TRBV2; clone size: -; CDR3 protein: CASSVGGASYNEQFF; CDR3 DNA: TGTGCCAGCAGTGTTGGAGGGGCTTCCTACAATGAGCAGTTCTTC
J gene: TRBJ1-5; D gene: -; V gene: TRBV28; clone size: -; CDR3 protein: CASIDRGFGQPQHF; CDR3 DNA: TGTGCCAGCATTGATAGGGGATTCGGGCAGCCCCAGCATTTT
J gene: TRBJ2-7; D gene: TRBD1; V gene: TRBV5-1; clone size: once; CDR3 protein: CASSPRDRDWEQYF; CDR3 DNA: TGCGCCAGCAGCCCCCGGGACAGGGATTGGGAGCAGTACTTC
J gene: TRBJ2-5; D gene: -; V gene: TRBV27; clone size: -; CDR3 protein: CASSLNFRQETQYF; CDR3 DNA: TGTGCCAGCAGTTTAAACTTCCGGCAAGAGACCCAGTACTTC
J gene: TRBJ1-1; D gene: -; V gene: TRBV28; clone size: -; CDR3 protein: CASSLNQGGTEAFF; CDR3 DNA: TGTGCCAGCAGTTTGAACCAGGGAGGAACTGAAGCTTTCTTT
J gene: TRBJ1-4; D gene: TRBD1; V gene: TRBV9; clone size: -; CDR3 protein: CASSVRDRGLTNEKLFF; CDR3 DNA: TGTGCCAGCAGCGTCCGAGACAGGGGGCTAACTAATGAAAAACTGTTTTTT
J gene: TRBJ1-1; D gene: TRBD1; V gene: TRBV5-5; clone size: -; CDR3 protein: CASSPNSRQGGSTEAFF; CDR3 DNA: TGTGCCAGCAGCCCCAATTCCAGACAGGGCGGGTCCACTGAAGCTTTCTTT
J gene: TRBJ2-3; D gene: TRBD2; V gene: TRBV5-1; clone size: -; CDR3 protein: CASSPTSASTDTQYF; CDR3 DNA: TGCGCCAGCAGCCCGACTAGCGCTAGCACAGATACGCAGTATTTT
J gene: TRBJ1-1; D gene: TRBD1; V gene: TRBV6-1; clone size: -; CDR3 protein: CASSDRGLGTEAFF; CDR3 DNA: TGTGCCAGCAGTGACAGGGGGCTCGGCACTGAAGCTTTCTTT
J gene: TRBJ2-7; D gene: -; V gene: TRBV19; clone size: -; CDR3 protein: CASSPGQTVTGQYF; CDR3 DNA: TGTGCCAGTAGTCCCGGACAGACGGTTACAGGGCAGTACTTC
J gene: TRBJ2-2; D gene: -; V gene: TRBV15; clone size: few; CDR3 protein: CATSSPLPVLTGELFF; CDR3 DNA: TGTGCCACCAGCAGTCCCCTCCCGGTTCTCACCGGGGAGCTGTTTTTT
J gene: TRBJ1-3; D gene: -; V gene: TRBV19; clone size: -; CDR3 protein: CASTRGSFGNTIYF; CDR3 DNA: TGTGCCAGTACCCGGGGAAGCTTTGGAAACACCATATATTTT
J gene: TRBJ1-4; D gene: -; V gene: TRBV5-1; clone size: -; CDR3 protein: CASSLEAGAATNEKLFF; CDR3 DNA: TGCGCCAGCAGCTTGGAGGCAGGGGCCGCAACTAATGAAAAACTGTTTTTT
J gene: TRBJ2-2; D gene: -; V gene: TRBV11-2; clone size: -; CDR3 protein: CASSLRLGQWGTGELFF; CDR3 DNA: TGTGCCAGCAGCTTACGTCTCGGACAGTGGGGCACCGGGGAGCTGTTTTTT
J gene: TRBJ2-7; D gene: -; V gene: TRBV6-6; clone size: -; CDR3 protein: CASSPPGHRRNYEQYF; CDR3 DNA: TGTGCCAGCAGTCCCCCGGGACACAGACGGAACTACGAGCAGTACTTC